This T cell receptor beta chain is drawn from a study of T cells in localized non-small cell lung cancer. Study conclusions and caveats: Paired adjacent lung recovered a median about 60 of the top 100 tumor clones. Longer overall survival associated with higher blood T cell density; shorter survival with higher adjacent-lung clonality.

Libraries were prepared by immunoSEQ multiplex PCR; TCRdb keeps only in-frame clonotypes and omits some of them. The top ten clones hold 20% of a sample with about 77,000 clones, more than 75% of them seen once. Germline V gives CDR1 MGHRA, CDR2 YSYEKL. V dropped 3 bases and J dropped 6; count of bases not matched to a gene: 11. The CDR3 totals 19 residues. This clone was seen a single time. Its specificity is not known. The sequencing used peripheral blood, collected before any cancer treatment. The TCR sequence derives from a woman between 35 and 75 years old with stage I squamous cell lung carcinoma. The chain has TRBV4-1 and TRBJ2-2, with 15 bases matching TRBD2. CDR3 DNA: TGCGCCAGCAGCCAGGGTATATTCGGACTAGCGGGGGGGCCCGGGGAGCTGTTTTTT. Encoded protein: CASSQGIFGLAGGPGELFF.